Listed here are 13 T cell receptor beta chains from one sample, sequenced in a study of CD8+ T cells in alopecia areata. In each case, RNA was isolated and then reverse transcribed into cDNA as the sequencing template. Assay used: immunoSEQ multiplex PCR; TCRdb lists only in-frame clones, some missing. The sample has 150,000 or so clones, around 87% seen once. Sample treatment: oral pan-JAK inhibitor, 5-10 mg twice daily. Sequenced here: CD8+ T cells sorted from blood, sampled at week 4, from a patient treated with tofacitinib. These receptor sequences come from a human donor with alopecia areata.

This chain uses TRBV7-6 with TRBJ2-5; D call uncertain. CDR3 size: 12 residues. Trimming shortened V by 1 base and J by 5 bases, and 5 bases separated the two germline ends. Germline loops: CDR1 SGHVS, CDR2 FNYEAQ. The CDR3 here is CASSLVGETQYF. The CDR3 bases are TGTGCCAGCAGCTTAGTCGGGGAGACCCAGTACTTC.

The chain combines TRBV5-1 with TRBJ2-5; D possibly corresponds to TRBD2 (6 bases). This CDR3 is 16 amino acids long. Trimming shortened V by 0 bases and J by 2 bases, and 14 bases separated the two germline ends. CDR1 and CDR2 (germline): SGHRS, YFSETQ. CDR3 sequence: CASSLEGVAAQETQYF. CDR3 bases: TGCGCCAGCAGCTTGGAAGGGGTAGCGGCTCAAGAGACCCAGTACTTC.

The chain uses TRBV15 and TRBJ2-1; D gene ambiguous. The CDR3 spans 13 residues. Germline CDR1 reads LNHNV; CDR2 reads YYDKDF (reference sequence). V lost 2 bases and J 13 bases, leaving 15 bases between the germline ends. This CDR3 reads CATSRPPTQGQFF. Here the CDR3 DNA reads TGTGCCACCAGCAGACCGCCAACCCAAGGCCAGTTCTTC.

In this sample, this clone turned up once. The chain joins TRBV7-9 to TRBJ1-1, with 10 positions matching TRBD1. In germline, CDR1 is SEHNR, CDR2 FQNEAQ (reference sequence). The CDR3 is 16 residues long. V was clipped by 5 bases and J by 1 base; unmatched bases: 7. As DNA, the CDR3 is TGTGCCAGCAGCCCAAGACAGGGGGCGCGGAACACTGAAGCTTTCTTT. Its translation is CASSPRQGARNTEAFF.

This chain connects TRBV13 to TRBJ1-2; possibly TRBD1 for D (5 bases). V lost 5 bases, J lost 7 bases, and 26 bases lay in between. The CDR3 covers 17 residues. Germline V CDR1 and CDR2: PRHDT, FYEKMQ (reference sequence). CDR3 nucleotides: TGTGCCAGCAGCCAAACCGAGGGGAGTCTCGTAGGTGGTGGCTACACCTTC. Protein: CASSQTEGSLVGGGYTF.

The CDR3 DNA sequence: TGCAGCGTTGTGGGGAGTCGTTTCTCCTACAATGAGCAGTTCTTC. This sequence encodes CSVVGSRFSYNEQFF. The rearrangement links TRBV29-1 to TRBJ2-1; D possibly corresponds to TRBD2 (5 bases). Trimming took off 4 bases at V and 0 bases at J, with 13 bases between the two ends. From germline, CDR1 is SQVTM and CDR2 ANQGSEA. The CDR3 is made up of 15 amino acids.

The chain uses TRBV4-1 and TRBJ2-7; 8 positions match TRBD1. V shed 6 bases and J 6 bases; nucleotides not matched to a gene: 13. The CDR3 loop spans 15 amino acids. Germline CDR1 MGHRA, CDR2 YSYEKL. CDR3 DNA sequence: TGCGCCAGCAGTATTTCCGGGACAGGCGTTGGCGAGCAGTACTTC. It encodes CASSISGTGVGEQYF.

DNA for the CDR3: TGTGCCTGGAGTTGGGGGTCCTACGAGCAGTACTTC. The encoded protein is CAWSWGSYEQYF. V is TRBV30 and J is TRBJ2-7; the D gene could be TRBD1 or TRBD2 (5 bases each). CDR3 length equals 12 residues. Trimming removed 2 bases from V and 1 base from J, with 6 bases in between. Per the germline V gene, CDR1 is GTSNPN and CDR2 is SVGIG (reference sequence). Supplemented by reference TRBV30 and TRBJ2-7, the full variable domain reads SQTIHQWPATLVQPVGSPLSLECTVEGTSNPNLYWYRQAAGRGLQLLFYSVGIGQISSEVPQNLSASRPQDRQFILSSKKLLLSDSGFYLCAWSWGSYEQYFGPGTRLTVT.

J is TRBJ2-6 and V is TRBV29-1; TRBD1 matches 7 bases. The V segment lost 6 bases and the J segment 2 bases; nucleotides outside the gene matches: 7. Germline CDR1 reads SQVTM; CDR2 reads ANQGSEA. This CDR3 contains 15 residues. The CDR3 protein is CSVTDRLAGANVLTF. In DNA, the CDR3 is TGCAGCGTCACGGACAGGCTGGCTGGGGCCAACGTCCTGACTTTC.

This clone was detected a few times. The CDR3 reads CAWSVDSNYEQYF. In nucleotides, the CDR3 is TGTGCCTGGAGTGTAGACAGCAACTACGAGCAGTACTTC. The chain couples TRBV30 to TRBJ2-7, with D perhaps TRBD1 (5 bases). Per germline, CDR1 GTSNPN and CDR2 SVGIG (reference sequence). The V end was cut by 0 bases, the J end by 3 bases, with 9 bases between. CDR3 size: 13 residues.

The rearrangement links TRBV6-5 to TRBJ1-1, with unresolved D. V was shortened by 0 bases and J by 6 bases, with 5 bases between the two germline ends. The germline gives CDR1 MNHEY, CDR2 SVGAGI. This CDR3 is built from 12 residues. The CDR3 spells CASSYSGAEAFF. The CDR3 DNA follows: TGTGCCAGCAGTTACTCCGGCGCTGAAGCTTTCTTT.

The chain joins TRBV9 to TRBJ2-1, with D hard to call. This CDR3 is 12 amino acids long. Trimming cost V 4 bases and J 6 bases, with 8 bases left between them. Germline assignment: CDR1 SGDLS and CDR2 YYNGEE. CDR3 sequence: CASSSPLNEQFF. DNA of the CDR3: TGTGCCAGCAGCTCTCCCCTCAATGAGCAGTTCTTC.

The DNA of the CDR3 is TGTGCCAGCAGCCAGGGAGGGTACAATGAGCAGTTCTTC. This gives the protein CASSQGGYNEQFF. V and J are TRBV7-9 and TRBJ2-1; TRBD2 agrees at 7 bases. Per the germline V gene, CDR1 is SEHNR and CDR2 is FQNEAQ (reference sequence). The J segment lost 4 bases and the V segment lost 5 bases, leaving 2 bases of the junction unmatched. The CDR3 sequence is 13 residues long.